The entry that follows covers one TCR beta chain sequence. Documented time point: proximal margin of the surgical specimen (macroscopically non-inflamed). The sample comes from a study of T cell repertoires in ileal Crohn's disease. Background on the study: From the resection specimen's proximal margin, biopsies were taken as MI.

The CDR3 has 13 residues. Germline CDR1 GTSNPN, CDR2 SVGIG (reference sequence). The V and J ends lost 3 bases and 9 bases respectively, with 15 bases between them. Profiling relied on immunoSEQ multiplex PCR, and the TCRdb table lists in-frame clones only, not all of them. The sample gives some 2,000 clones, roughly 86% of which show up once; over 9% is in the top ten. The sequence was obtained from an adult with Crohn's disease. Sequencing was done on a sample of ileal tissue. This sequence joins TRBV30 and TRBJ2-1; no reliable D call. The chain's CDR3 is CAWSWTAAIEQFF. Written as DNA, the CDR3 is TGTGCCTGGAGCTGGACGGCGGCGATTGAGCAGTTCTTC.